This T cell receptor beta chain was sequenced for a study of post-analysis software for immune sequencing data (dated by TCRdb to between 2014 and 2017). A note on the overall study: Relapsing-remitting, secondary progressive and progressive-relapsing multiple sclerosis were recorded as disease courses, and subtype annotation was lacking for some patients. A subset of samples was prepared in parallel using single-end sample barcoding, then pooled and co-amplified after Illumina adapter ligation. The multiple sclerosis patient repertoires were compared with 11 previously published healthy control repertoires from donors aged roughly 6 to 25 years.

The germline ends are 16 bases apart after V is trimmed by 2 bases and J by 5 bases. The CDR3 starts with the cysteine, ends with the phenylalanine, and has 15 residues. Just the 45-base CDR3 DNA is kept, in frame starting at base 1. From the germline V gene, CDR1 is SGHRS and CDR2 is YFSETQ. To demonstrate the VDJtools post-analysis software, the study profiled TCR beta repertoires from the peripheral blood of about a dozen young patients with multiple sclerosis. The patients with multiple sclerosis were children and adolescents between roughly 6 and 16 years of age. Libraries were constructed by PCR. Sequencing instrument: Illumina HiSeq 2500. Unique molecular identifiers were incorporated into TCR beta cDNA libraries to reduce PCR and sequencing biases. Per 1 to 10 million input T cells, 500,000 or so cDNA molecules were obtained, such that each molecule approximated one T cell. The patient libraries were prepared and sequenced with the same protocol used for the earlier healthy control dataset. Samples belonging to the same batch were prepared together, multiplexed and sequenced on a shared HiSeq lane. The source study handled its data this way. Raw barcoded reads were processed with MIGEC, discarding single-read molecular identifier groups before consensus assembly and CDR3 extraction. Clonotype tables were post-analysed with VDJtools, and diversity was normalized by down-sampling all datasets to the smallest sample size. In repertoire overlap clustering, CDR3 amino acid sequences, but not nucleotide sequences, were matched to correct batch-related cross-sample contamination. TCRdb reprocessed the public reads (quality trimming at Q25 with fastp, clone calling with MiXCR) and kept in-frame beta chains. Rows with one shared CDR3 protein collapse into an entry with the most common genes and DNA. These V and J calls rely on TCRdb rather than the paper's analysis. The sample profile shows around 400,000 distinct CDR3 sequences; about 39% of them were found once. The biggest ten clones account for about 7.6% of the sample.

Overall study results and their limits: The control group was slightly older than the multiple sclerosis patient group. Multiple sclerosis patients had significantly lower normalized Chao1 diversity than controls, a result that suggests substantial peripheral T-cell clonal expansion. Patients showed significantly higher frequencies than controls for about five TRBV segments, among them TRBV5-6, TRBV5-1 and TRBV20-1. When samples were clustered directly using the F measure, samples prepared in the same batch co-clustered strongly, which prompted a batch-effect correction.

A word on this clonotype: The antigen it recognizes is unknown. No qualities accompany the bases; no much larger clone lies one base away.

The sequence came from a girl aged 2 to 10 with multiple sclerosis. The rearrangement joined TRBV5-1 to TRBJ2-5, with a weak D call of TRBD1 (6 bases match). Sequencing used blood. The CDR3 corresponds to CASSLLQGPLETQYF. The sequence in DNA is TGCGCCAGCAGCTTACTACAGGGTCCTTTGGAGACCCAGTACTTC.